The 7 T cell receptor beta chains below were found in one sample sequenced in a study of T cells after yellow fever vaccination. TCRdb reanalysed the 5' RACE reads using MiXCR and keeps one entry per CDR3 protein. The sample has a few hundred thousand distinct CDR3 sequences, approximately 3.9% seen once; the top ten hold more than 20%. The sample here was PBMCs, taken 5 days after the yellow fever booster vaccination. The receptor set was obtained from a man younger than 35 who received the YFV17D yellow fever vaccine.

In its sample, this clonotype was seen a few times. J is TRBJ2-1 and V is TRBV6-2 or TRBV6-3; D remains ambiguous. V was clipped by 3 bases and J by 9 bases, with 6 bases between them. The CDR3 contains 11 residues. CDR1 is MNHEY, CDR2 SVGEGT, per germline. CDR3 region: CASSYIGEQFF. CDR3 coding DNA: TGTGCCAGCAGTTATATCGGTGAGCAGTTCTTC.

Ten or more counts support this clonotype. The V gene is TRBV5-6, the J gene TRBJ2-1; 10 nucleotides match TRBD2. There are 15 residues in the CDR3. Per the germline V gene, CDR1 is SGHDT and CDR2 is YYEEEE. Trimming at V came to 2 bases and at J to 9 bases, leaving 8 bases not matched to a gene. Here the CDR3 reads CASSLGAGGFGEQFF. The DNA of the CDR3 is TGTGCCAGCAGCTTAGGAGCGGGGGGGTTCGGTGAGCAGTTCTTC.

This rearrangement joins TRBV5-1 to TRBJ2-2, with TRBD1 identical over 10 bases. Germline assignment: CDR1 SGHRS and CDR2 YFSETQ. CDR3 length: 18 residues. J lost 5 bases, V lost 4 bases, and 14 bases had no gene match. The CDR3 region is CASSRTHRDRGGTGELFF. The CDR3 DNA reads TGCGCCAGCAGCCGCACCCACCGGGACAGGGGAGGAACCGGGGAGCTGTTTTTT.

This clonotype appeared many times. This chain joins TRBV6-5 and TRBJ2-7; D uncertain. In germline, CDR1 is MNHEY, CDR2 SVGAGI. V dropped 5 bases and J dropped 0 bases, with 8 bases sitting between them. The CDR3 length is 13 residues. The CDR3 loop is CASSPRSSYEQYF. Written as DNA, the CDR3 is TGTGCCAGCAGTCCCCGGAGCTCCTACGAGCAGTACTTC.

The CDR3 DNA reads as TGTGCCAGCCGTGGAGACACCTCCTACGAGCAGTACGTC. Translating it yields CASRGDTSYEQYV. The chain carries TRBV6-2 or TRBV6-3 and TRBJ2-7; the D is unclear. The CDR3 has 13 amino acids. Germline V gene lookup returns CDR1 MNHEY and CDR2 SVGEGT. The ends were cut back, 8 bases at V and 0 bases at J, with 11 bases in the middle.

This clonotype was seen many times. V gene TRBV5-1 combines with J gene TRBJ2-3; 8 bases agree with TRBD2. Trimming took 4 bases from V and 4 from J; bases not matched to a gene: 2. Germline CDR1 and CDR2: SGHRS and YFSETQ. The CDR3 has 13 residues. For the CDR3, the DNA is TGCGCCAGCAGCGAACTAGCGGCAGATACGCAGTATTTT. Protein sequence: CASSELAADTQYF.

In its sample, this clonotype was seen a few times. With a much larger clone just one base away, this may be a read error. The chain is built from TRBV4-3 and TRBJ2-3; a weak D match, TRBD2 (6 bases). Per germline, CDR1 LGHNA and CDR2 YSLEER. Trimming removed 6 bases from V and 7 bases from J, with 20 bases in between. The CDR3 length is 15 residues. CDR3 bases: TGCGCCAGCAGACTGGGCGGGGCGAGTACATATACGCAGTATTTT. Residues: CASRLGGASTYTQYF.